This T cell receptor beta chain was documented in a study of blood T cells in healthy people across ages. Worth noting for this clonotype: Its antigen is currently unknown.

Using a J-beta primer mix together with a sample-barcoded 5' primer, a second PCR was run for about 7 to 12 cycles. A single record per CDR3 protein comes from TCRdb applying MiXCR to the 5' RACE reads. The table lists some 1,800,000 distinct CDR3 sequences, approximately 39% of them singletons. The junction had 10 bases not matched to a gene; V was cut back by 5 bases and J by 8 bases. The CDR3 contains 16 residues. Germline V gives CDR1 SEHNR, CDR2 FQNEAQ (reference sequence). Study results and limitations: Per-million-T-cell TCR beta diversity fell roughly linearly with age. Relative to aged donors, long-lived donors carried more naive CD4+ cells and displayed higher diversity.

The study isolated at least 7 million PBMCs from each sample. This clonotype originated in a human donor in good health. The chain has TRBV7-9 and TRBJ2-1, with 12 bases that match TRBD2. The sample consisted of blood. CDR3 loop: CASSLIALAGGYEQFF. CDR3 nucleotide sequence: TGTGCCAGCAGCCTCATCGCACTAGCGGGGGGTTATGAGCAGTTCTTC.